The sequence of this TCR beta chain was determined in a study of cytomegalovirus exposure and HLA in healthy donors. Whole-study context: Genotyping of more than 300 donors showed that around 81% belonged to the Caucasian-associated ancestry cluster. Study-wide findings and caveats: What a later analysis showed was that several of the most significant clusters appeared linked to common viral pathogens.

This clone occurred a few times. What it recognizes is unknown. PCR amplification relied on 60 Vbeta primers (plus 13 Jbeta primers). The repertoire was sequenced with immunoSEQ multiplex PCR; TCRdb's copy has only in-frame clones and lacks some. The data contain 160,000 or so clones, around three quarters of them singletons. CDR3 length equals 14 residues. Germline assignment: CDR1 SGHRS and CDR2 YFSETQ. V was pared by 4 bases and J by 0 bases, with 10 bases between. This rearrangement joins TRBV5-1 to TRBJ1-1; D gene ambiguous. The sequence came from a man between 35 and 55 years old in good health and CMV-seronegative. Sample: PBMCs. The CDR3 loop reads CASSQSQVNTEAFF. The CDR3 DNA follows: TGCGCCAGCAGCCAGTCCCAGGTGAACACTGAAGCTTTCTTT. The complete variable domain, with remaining parts taken from reference TRBV5-1 and TRBJ1-1, reads KAGVTQTPRYLIKTRGQQVTLSCSPISGHRSVSWYQQTPGQGLQFLFEYFSETQRNKGNFPGRFSGRQFSNSRSEMNVSTLELGDSALYLCASSQSQVNTEAFFGQGTRLTVV.